This T cell receptor (beta chain) was captured by sequencing in a study of technical replicates of blood from a few donors. Clones were sequenced by immunoSEQ multiplex PCR, and TCRdb holds only the in-frame ones, with some missing. Of 75,000 to 95,000 clones in the sample, around 94% were seen once. Germline assignment: CDR1 KGHSH and CDR2 LQKENI. Trimming removed 4 bases at V and 0 bases at J, with 6 bases between. The CDR3 extends over 13 amino acids. Specimen: T cells isolated from PBMCs. The chain links TRBV18 to TRBJ1-1; D remains ambiguous. This clonotype was obtained from a human donor in good health. In nucleotides, the CDR3 is TGTGCCAGCTCACTCGGGATGAACACTGAAGCTTTCTTT. Translation gives CASSLGMNTEAFF.